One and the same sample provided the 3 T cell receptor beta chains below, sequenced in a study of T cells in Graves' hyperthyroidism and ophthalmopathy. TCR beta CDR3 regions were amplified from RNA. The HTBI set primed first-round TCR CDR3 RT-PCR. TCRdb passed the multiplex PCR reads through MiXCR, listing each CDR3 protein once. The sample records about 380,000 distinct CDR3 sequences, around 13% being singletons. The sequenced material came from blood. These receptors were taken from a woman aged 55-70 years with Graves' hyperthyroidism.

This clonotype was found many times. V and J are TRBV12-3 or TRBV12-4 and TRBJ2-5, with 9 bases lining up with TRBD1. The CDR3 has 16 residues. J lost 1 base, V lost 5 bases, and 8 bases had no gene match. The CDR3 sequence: CASSTRDRESQETQYF. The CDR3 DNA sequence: TGTGCCAGCAGTACTAGGGACAGGGAAAGCCAAGAGACCCAGTACTTC.

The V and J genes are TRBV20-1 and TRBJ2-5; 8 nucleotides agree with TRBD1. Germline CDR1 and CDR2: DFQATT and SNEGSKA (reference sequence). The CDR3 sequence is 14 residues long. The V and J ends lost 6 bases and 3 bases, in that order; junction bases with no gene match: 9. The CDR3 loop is CSATDRAVEETQYF. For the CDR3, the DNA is TGCAGTGCCACGGACAGGGCAGTAGAAGAGACCCAGTACTTC.

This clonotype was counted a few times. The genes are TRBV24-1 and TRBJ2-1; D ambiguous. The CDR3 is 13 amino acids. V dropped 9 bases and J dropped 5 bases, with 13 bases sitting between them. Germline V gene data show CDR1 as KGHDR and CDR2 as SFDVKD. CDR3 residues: CATQSFLHNEQFF. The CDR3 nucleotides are TGTGCCACCCAGAGTTTTCTCCACAATGAGCAGTTCTTC.